The 20 T cell receptor beta chains presented below share a single source sample, sequenced in a study of blood T cell repertoires in COVID-19. Method: immunoSEQ multiplex PCR; TCRdb's copy keeps in-frame clones and lacks some. The repertoire holds roughly 290,000 clones, just under 85% seen once, with 4.1% in the top ten. The sequencing sample was made of peripheral blood. The source of these receptors is a woman aged 50 to 65 with active or convalescent COVID-19.

This clone was seen more than once but under ten times. The chain has TRBV10-3 and TRBJ1-2, with 11 positions matching TRBD1. V was pared by 6 bases and J by 4 bases, with 1 base of the junction left unmatched. CDR3 size: 13 residues. Germline V gene lookup returns CDR1 ENHRY and CDR2 SYGVKD. The CDR3 loop reads CAIRGTGGYGYTF. The DNA of the CDR3 is TGTGCCATCAGGGGGACAGGGGGCTATGGCTACACCTTC.

This clone was recorded at least ten times. The chain uses TRBV20-1 and TRBJ1-2; 8 positions match TRBD1. With 3 bases clipped from V and 3 bases from J, the junction kept 6 bases outside the gene matches. Germline CDR1 is DFQATT and CDR2 is SNEGSKA (reference sequence). This CDR3 spans 14 amino acids. The CDR3 reads CSASHMTGDYGYTF. DNA of the CDR3: TGCAGTGCTAGTCACATGACAGGGGACTATGGCTACACCTTC.

The J gene is TRBJ1-3, the V gene TRBV4-1; maybe TRBD1 (5 bases). Trimming took 0 bases from V and 1 from J, leaving 10 bases between them. In germline, CDR1 is MGHRA, CDR2 YSYEKL. CDR3 length: 16 residues. For the CDR3, the DNA is TGCGCCAGCAGCCAAGATCGGGGGAGATCTGGAAACACCATATATTTT. This translates into CASSQDRGRSGNTIYF.

CDR3 sequence (DNA): TGTGCCAGCAGCGTAACCCACCTCGGTGAGCAGTTCTTC. It encodes CASSVTHLGEQFF. The chain is built from TRBV9 and TRBJ2-1; D is undetermined. This CDR3 region has 13 residues. The germline CDR1 and CDR2 sequences are SGDLS and YYNGEE. The V gene lost 1 base and the J gene lost 9 bases, with 11 bases spanning the gap.

This chain uses TRBV7-9 with TRBJ1-4, with D possibly being TRBD1 (6 bases). V lost 0 bases and J lost 11, with 10 bases in between. From germline, CDR1 is SEHNR and CDR2 FQNEAQ (reference sequence). The CDR3 has 13 residues. This CDR3 is CASSLAGRGKLFF. DNA of the CDR3: TGTGCCAGCAGCTTAGCGGGAAGGGGGAAACTGTTTTTT.

The chain uses TRBV3-1 (or the pseudogene TRBV3-2) and TRBJ2-2, with 9 bases fitting TRBD1. The CDR3 contains 18 residues. Germline V gives CDR1 LGHDT, CDR2 YNNKEL (reference sequence). V trimming: 0 bases; J trimming: 7 bases; junction bases outside the gene matches: 12. This chain's CDR3 is CASSQDRGWTGAVGELFF. Written as DNA, the CDR3 is TGTGCCAGCAGCCAAGATCGGGGCTGGACAGGGGCCGTCGGGGAGCTGTTTTTT.

The CDR3 region is CASSLEARLNTEAFF. The CDR3 DNA follows: TGCGCCAGCAGCTTGGAGGCTAGACTGAACACTGAAGCTTTCTTT. The chain recombines TRBV5-1 with TRBJ1-1; no reliable D call. V was clipped by 0 bases and J by 0 bases, with 9 bases between them. Per germline, CDR1 SGHRS and CDR2 YFSETQ. This CDR3 is built from 15 residues.

This rearrangement joins TRBV15 to TRBJ2-3, with D hard to call. Germline lookup yields CDR1 LNHNV and CDR2 YYDKDF (reference sequence). Trimming stripped 2 bases from V and 0 bases from J, with 15 bases between. The CDR3 has 17 residues. The CDR3 bases are TGTGCCACCAGCAGAAACCGCCTTGTGGCTAGCACAGATACGCAGTATTTT. Protein sequence: CATSRNRLVASTDTQYF.

This CDR3 reads CATSDSRDRDPTDTQYF. The CDR3 DNA reads as TGTGCCACCAGTGATTCCCGGGACAGGGACCCCACAGATACGCAGTATTTT. This chain joins TRBV24-1 and TRBJ2-3, with 9 bases aligning to TRBD1. V lost 2 bases and J lost 2; bases outside the gene matches: 7. Germline loops: CDR1 KGHDR, CDR2 SFDVKD. The CDR3 contains 17 residues.

This clone was picked up a small number of times. The chain is built from TRBV19 and TRBJ1-2; a possible D gene is TRBD1 (6 bases). Germline CDR1 LNHDA, CDR2 SQIVND (reference sequence). This CDR3 region has 13 residues. Trimming cost V 3 bases and J 7 bases, with 12 bases left between them. The chain's CDR3 is CASSIPEQGGYTF. The DNA of the CDR3 is TGTGCCAGTAGTATTCCGGAACAGGGTGGCTACACCTTC.

The rearrangement uses TRBV9 and TRBJ2-4, with D unclear. Germline-derived CDR1 and CDR2 are SGDLS and YYNGEE. Deletions cut 3 bases from V and 5 bases from J, with 6 bases between. CDR3 size: 12 residues. The CDR3 nucleotides are TGTGCCAGCAGCGGCGTCGAAAACATTCAGTACTTC. It encodes CASSGVENIQYF.

The chain carries TRBV5-1 and TRBJ2-2; D possibly corresponds to TRBD2 (6 bases). Germline values: CDR1 SGHRS, CDR2 YFSETQ. The CDR3 is 14 amino acids. The V and J ends lost 4 bases and 6 bases respectively, with 13 bases between them. The CDR3 is CASSVTWGAGELFF. The DNA for the CDR3 is TGCGCCAGCAGCGTCACTTGGGGGGCCGGGGAGCTGTTTTTT.

This chain joins TRBV30 and TRBJ1-2, with a possible D match to TRBD1 (6 bases). V was clipped by 4 bases and J by 8 bases, with 17 bases between them. The CDR3 sequence is 13 residues long. CDR1 and CDR2 (germline): GTSNPN, SVGIG (reference sequence). The CDR3 sequence is CAWKGVAASGYTF. Written as DNA, the CDR3 is TGTGCCTGGAAGGGGGTTGCAGCCTCGGGCTACACCTTC.

V gene TRBV21-1 combines with J gene TRBJ2-1; the table's D call, TRBD1, was not checked against the DNA. TRBV21-1 is described as a pseudogene. The CDR3 consists of 21 residues. The CDR3 coding sequence is TGTGCCAGCAGCATAGGGGGCATTCGCCACCCGGGTCTCTCAAAATACAATGAGCAGTTCTTC. Its translation: CASSIGGIRHPGLSKYNEQFF.

The V and J genes are TRBV28 and TRBJ2-1; TRBD2 matches at 10 bases. Germline V lookup: CDR1 MDHEN, CDR2 SYDVKM. V gave up 5 bases and J gave up 12 bases; unmatched junction bases: 10. This CDR3 spans 14 amino acids. CDR3 DNA: TGTGCCAGCAGTACCGGGACTAGCGTCAAAGGGCAGTTCTTC. This translates into CASSTGTSVKGQFF. Together with reference TRBV28 and TRBJ2-1, the CDR3 gives the full variable domain: DVKVTQSSRYLVKRTGEKVFLECVQDMDHENMFWYRQDPGLGLRLIYFSYDVKMKEKGDIPEGYSVSREKKERFSLILESASTNQTSMYLCASSTGTSVKGQFFGPGTRLTVL.

The chain links TRBV5-6 to TRBJ2-2, with 7 bases aligning to TRBD2. CDR1 SGHDT and CDR2 YYEEEE come from the germline V gene. Germline trimming cut 0 bases from V and 3 bases from J; bases unmatched to any gene: 5. The CDR3 runs 16 residues. The CDR3 region is CASSLEDAGDTGELFF. DNA of the CDR3: TGTGCCAGCAGCTTGGAAGACGCGGGAGACACCGGGGAGCTGTTTTTT.

The sample holds one count of this clone. The same CDR3 can be traced to other DNA sequences in this sample. The V call is TRBV5-1, the J call TRBJ2-7; D unresolved. The CDR3 has 14 amino acids. Looked up from germline, CDR1 is SGHRS and CDR2 is YFSETQ. Trimming took off 0 bases at V and 0 bases at J, with 7 bases between the two ends. This CDR3 reads CASSLGLASYEQYF. CDR3 nucleotides: TGCGCCAGCAGCTTGGGCTTAGCCTCCTACGAGCAGTACTTC. The full variable domain, in which reference TRBV5-1 and TRBJ2-7 provide the parts outside the CDR3, is KAGVTQTPRYLIKTRGQQVTLSCSPISGHRSVSWYQQTPGQGLQFLFEYFSETQRNKGNFPGRFSGRQFSNSRSEMNVSTLELGDSALYLCASSLGLASYEQYFGPGTRLTVT.

CDR3 coding DNA: TGCAGTGCTAGTATGGCAACCCAGTACTTC. Amino acids: CSASMATQYF. The chain links TRBV20-1 to TRBJ2-5, with D hard to call. The CDR3 runs 10 residues. Germline lookup yields CDR1 DFQATT and CDR2 SNEGSKA (reference sequence). V lost 3 bases to trimming and J lost 8 bases, with 7 bases between them.

The V call is TRBV30, the J call TRBJ2-7, with TRBD2 as a possible D gene (6 bases). CDR1 is GTSNPN and CDR2 is SVGIG in the germline V gene (reference sequence). V was clipped by 0 bases and J by 3 bases, with 12 bases between them. This CDR3 contains 14 residues. The CDR3 nucleotides are TGTGCCTGGAGTGTAGGGGACTTGCTCTACGAGCAGTACTTC. It codes for CAWSVGDLLYEQYF. The entire variable domain, with the rest obtained from reference TRBV30 and TRBJ2-7, is as follows: SQTIHQWPATLVQPVGSPLSLECTVEGTSNPNLYWYRQAAGRGLQLLFYSVGIGQISSEVPQNLSASRPQDRQFILSSKKLLLSDSGFYLCAWSVGDLLYEQYFGPGTRLTVT.

The V and J genes are TRBV9 and TRBJ2-7; TRBD2 agrees at 14 bases. The V gene end was trimmed by 4 bases and the J gene end by 6 bases; junction bases not matched to a gene: 9. Germline CDR1 reads SGDLS; CDR2 reads YYNGEE. CDR3 length: 16 amino acids. This CDR3 is CASSPGTSGSWGEQYF. For the CDR3, the DNA is TGTGCCAGCAGCCCGGGGACTAGCGGGAGCTGGGGCGAGCAGTACTTC.